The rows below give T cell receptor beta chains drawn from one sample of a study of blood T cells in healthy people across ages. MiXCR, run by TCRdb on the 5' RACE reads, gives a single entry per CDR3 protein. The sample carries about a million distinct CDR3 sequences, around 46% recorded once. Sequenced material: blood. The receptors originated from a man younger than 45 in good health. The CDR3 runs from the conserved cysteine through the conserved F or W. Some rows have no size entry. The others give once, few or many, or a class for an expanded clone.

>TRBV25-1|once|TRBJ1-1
CASSEEEARDTEAFF
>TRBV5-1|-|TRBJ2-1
CASSPISGGAGNEQFF
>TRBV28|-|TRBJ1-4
CASFGARDEKLFF
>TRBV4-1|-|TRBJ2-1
CASSQEGLNNEQFF
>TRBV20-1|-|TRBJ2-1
CSASPDRGNSYNEQFF
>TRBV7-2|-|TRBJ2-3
CTSSLQRGGPDTQYF
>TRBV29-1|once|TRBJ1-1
CSVHGGSEAFF
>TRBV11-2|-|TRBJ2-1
CASSSLYRTGNWQFF
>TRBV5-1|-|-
CASVSKDRGLGTQYF
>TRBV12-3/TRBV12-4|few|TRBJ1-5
CASSPDAGVSNQPQHF
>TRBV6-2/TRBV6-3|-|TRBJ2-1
CASSYKDYDEQFF
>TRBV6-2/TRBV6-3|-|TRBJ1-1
CASSYPGQVNTEAFF
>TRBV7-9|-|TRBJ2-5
CASSLAVSGIGVQETQYF
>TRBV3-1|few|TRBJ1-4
CASGPTNEKLFF
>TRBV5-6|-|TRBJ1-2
CASSWTEAYGYTF
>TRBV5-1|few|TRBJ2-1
CASSSTTSGGYNEQFF
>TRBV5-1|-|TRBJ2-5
CASSSSGGIQETQYF
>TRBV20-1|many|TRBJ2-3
CSARPPGRTSTDTQYF
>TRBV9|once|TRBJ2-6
CASSWNRDRDDSGANVLTF
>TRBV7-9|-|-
CASSSEDRDEQYF
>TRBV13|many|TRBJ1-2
CASSRRTVGYGYTF
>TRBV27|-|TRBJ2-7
CASKDRSGGSYEQYF
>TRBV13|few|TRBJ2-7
CASTYRSSYEQYF
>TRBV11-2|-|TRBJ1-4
CASSLGRGGGNEKLFF
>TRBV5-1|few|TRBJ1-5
CASSLEKGPGQPQHF
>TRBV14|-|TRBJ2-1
CASSPHGVSPYNEQFF
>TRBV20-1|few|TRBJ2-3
CSAKPGQGPDTQYF
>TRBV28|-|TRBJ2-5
CASTPIAGGLNQETQYF
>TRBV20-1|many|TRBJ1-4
CSASDSGQGGEKLFF
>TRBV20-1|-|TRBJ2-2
CSARDLRDTNTGELFF
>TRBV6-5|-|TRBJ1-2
CASSSWGRQGGQYGYTF
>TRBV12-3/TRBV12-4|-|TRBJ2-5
CASSLGVLAETQYF
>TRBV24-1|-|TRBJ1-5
CATSDGNQPQHF
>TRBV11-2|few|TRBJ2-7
CASSLAWRGGRVYEQYF
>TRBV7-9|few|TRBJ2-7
CASSPRSAGGLYEQYF
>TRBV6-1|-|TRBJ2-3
CASSRPASTDTQYF
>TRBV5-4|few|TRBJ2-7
CASSLKDRSYEQYF
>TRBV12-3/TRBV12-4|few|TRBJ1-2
CASNPGGYGYTF
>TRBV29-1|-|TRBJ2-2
CSVAERTSGNGGELFF
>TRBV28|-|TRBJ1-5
CASRPYTGGTNQPQHF
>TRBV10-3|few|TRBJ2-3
CAISEGGTVRTDTQYF
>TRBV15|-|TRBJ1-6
CATSKQEDSPLHF
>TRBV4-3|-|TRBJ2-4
CASSQGGNIQYF
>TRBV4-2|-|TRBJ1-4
CASSQETARGSEKLFF
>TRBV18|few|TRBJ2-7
CASSPSTGSYEQYF
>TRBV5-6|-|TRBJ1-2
CASSLVYGADYGYTF
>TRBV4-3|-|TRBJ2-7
CASSPGQGGPYEQYF
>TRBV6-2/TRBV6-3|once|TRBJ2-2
CASSYSLEGPGELFF
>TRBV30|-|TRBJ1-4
CAWTTGAGEKLFF
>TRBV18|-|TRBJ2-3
CASSPGTTKQHTQYF
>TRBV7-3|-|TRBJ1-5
CASSRTANQPQHF
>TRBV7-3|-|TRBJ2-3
CASSIKGRDTQYF
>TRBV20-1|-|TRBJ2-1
CSAKAGNEQFF
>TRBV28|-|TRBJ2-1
CASSTGGLHNEQFF